The rows below give T cell receptor beta chains drawn from one sample of a study of blood T cells in healthy people across ages. TCRdb re-called the 5' RACE reads with MiXCR, one entry per CDR3 protein. This sample has hundreds of thousands of distinct CDR3 sequences, with around a quarter found just once. The data also belong to a second study, concerning T cells of mothers and their children.

Sequenced sample: blood. The receptors come from a boy younger than 18 in good health. Both conserved end residues are part of each CDR3. Some rows have no size entry. The others give once, few or many, or a class for an expanded clone.

len: 13
abundance: NA
v_gene: TRBV7-2
CDR3aa: CASSRTSSETQYF

len: 15
abundance: NA
v_gene: TRBV13
CDR3aa: CASSSSGRRADTQYF

len: 13
abundance: NA
v_gene: TRBV29-1
CDR3aa: CSVDSVRDTEAFF

len: 15
abundance: NA
v_gene: TRBV3-1
CDR3aa: CASSQGGTTPIEQYF

len: 15
abundance: NA
v_gene: TRBV20-1
CDR3aa: CSARDPYRLTGELFF

len: 13
abundance: NA
v_gene: TRBV5-1
CDR3aa: CASSLPDSNEQFF

len: 17
abundance: few
v_gene: TRBV20-1
CDR3aa: CSALSTSGRARGETQYF

len: 15
abundance: NA
v_gene: TRBV11-2
CDR3aa: CASSLFRDGSYEQYF

len: 14
abundance: NA
v_gene: TRBV6-5
CDR3aa: CASRGLVGPYEQYF

len: 15
abundance: few
v_gene: TRBV12-3/TRBV12-4
CDR3aa: CASSLKLTNTGELFF

len: 16
abundance: few
v_gene: TRBV12-5
CDR3aa: CASGLGLQGAVEKLFF

len: 13
abundance: few
v_gene: TRBV7-2
CDR3aa: CASSSDDLYGYTF

len: 13
abundance: NA
v_gene: TRBV20-1
CDR3aa: CSAKWLAGETQYF

len: 15
abundance: few
v_gene: TRBV5-1
CDR3aa: CASSLEGQGGSPLHF

len: 16
abundance: few
v_gene: TRBV4-2
CDR3aa: CASSQKGSFSQETQYF

len: 17
abundance: NA
v_gene: TRBV3-1
CDR3aa: CASSQWGRGRETDTQYF

len: 13
abundance: NA
v_gene: TRBV6-1
CDR3aa: CASRTTSGNTIYF

len: 11
abundance: NA
v_gene: TRBV29-1
CDR3aa: CSVALGETQYF

len: 16
abundance: few
v_gene: TRBV5-1
CDR3aa: CASSLLTSGGYNEQFF

len: 13
abundance: NA
v_gene: TRBV5-1
CDR3aa: CASRSANTGELFF

len: 14
abundance: NA
v_gene: TRBV13
CDR3aa: CASTIRRGQDEQFF

len: 16
abundance: NA
v_gene: TRBV9
CDR3aa: CASSVGGGPSTDTQYF

len: 13
abundance: few
v_gene: TRBV29-1
CDR3aa: CSVGATSWETQYF

len: 16
abundance: NA
v_gene: TRBV7-8
CDR3aa: CASSLGLAGPPYEQHF

len: 12
abundance: NA
v_gene: TRBV20-1
CDR3aa: CSARGTTETQYF

len: 12
abundance: NA
v_gene: TRBV29-1
CDR3aa: CSVERGADAQYF

len: 17
abundance: few
v_gene: TRBV7-2
CDR3aa: CASSLVSGQGLYNEQFF

len: 14
abundance: NA
v_gene: TRBV7-2
CDR3aa: CASSLGQGLYGYTF

len: 14
abundance: NA
v_gene: TRBV10-3
CDR3aa: CAIGTRGSGNTIYF

len: 15
abundance: NA
v_gene: TRBV3-1
CDR3aa: CASSQDPAGGETQYF

len: 15
abundance: NA
v_gene: TRBV5-1
CDR3aa: CASSLDKAILYEQYF

len: 13
abundance: NA
v_gene: TRBV2
CDR3aa: CASREDGYYEQYF

len: 17
abundance: few
v_gene: TRBV20-1
CDR3aa: CSASKRLSDFHTGELFF